What follows is one T cell receptor (beta chain) and its context. Its specificity is not known. Vbeta (60) and Jbeta (13) primers were used in the PCR. The method was immunoSEQ multiplex PCR; TCRdb's version includes in-frame clones alone and lacks a portion of them. The sample yields roughly 140,000 clones, 76% seen once. The CDR3 loop spans 15 amino acids. Germline loops: CDR1 SNHLY, CDR2 FYNNEI. V gave up 4 bases and J gave up 6 bases; unmatched junction bases: 9. The sample originates from a study of cytomegalovirus exposure and HLA in healthy donors. The study, taken as a whole, reports: A previous analysis found most TCR beta V segments productive roughly 87% or roughly 30% of the time. TCR beta V- and J-gene trimming was later associated with a missense DCLRE1C variant.

This clonotype originated in a man younger than 35 in good health and CMV-seronegative. The sample taken for sequencing was PBMCs. The chain recombines TRBV2 with TRBJ2-3; TRBD1 matches 8 bases. DNA for the CDR3: TGTGCCAGCAGTGTCCTGTCCCGGGACAGGGATACGCAGTATTTT. The encoded protein is CASSVLSRDRDTQYF.